Following are 30 T cell receptor beta chains from one sample sequenced in a study of early T cells in non-severe SARS-CoV-2 infection. Each CDR3 protein gets one entry after TCRdb re-called the 5' RACE reads with MiXCR. Of about 35,000 distinct CDR3 sequences in the sample, about 7% were seen once. The sample comprised whole blood. The origin of the receptors is an adult who was a healthcare worker with PCR-confirmed SARS-CoV-2 infection or an uninfected control (not recorded which).

Ten or more counts support this clonotype. This chain joins TRBV6-6 and TRBJ2-1, with D tentatively TRBD1 or TRBD2 (6 bases each). The V and J ends lost 2 bases and 6 bases respectively, with 17 bases between them. Germline CDR1 MNHNY, CDR2 SVGAGI (reference sequence). This CDR3 comprises 16 residues. The CDR3 coding sequence is TGTGCCAGCAGTTACCCGATCGGGGGCGCACCCAATGAGCAGTTCTTC. This codes for CASSYPIGGAPNEQFF.

This clonotype was recorded many times. The chain combines TRBV10-3 with TRBJ2-5; the D gene could be TRBD1 or TRBD2 (5 bases each). Trimming left V 10 bases short and J 2 bases short, with 26 bases between. This CDR3 comprises 17 residues. From germline, CDR1 is ENHRY and CDR2 SYGVKD. CDR3 sequence (DNA): TGTGCCACTAGCCCGGTAGTGCTCCGGGACGGACAAGAGACCCAGTACTTC. Protein: CATSPVVLRDGQETQYF.

This clonotype was recorded a few times. The chain combines TRBV5-1 with TRBJ2-5; TRBD2 matches at 14 bases. The V gene end was trimmed by 3 bases and the J gene end by 4 bases; junction bases not matched to a gene: 2. This CDR3 spans 15 amino acids. Looked up from germline, CDR1 is SGHRS and CDR2 is YFSETQ. CDR3 sequence (DNA): TGCGCCAGCAGCTCGGGACTAGCGGGAGTAGAGACCCAGTACTTC. Translating gives CASSSGLAGVETQYF.

This clonotype was seen a handful of times. The chain employs TRBV18 and TRBJ1-2; no clear D. This CDR3 is 13 amino acids long. Trimming shortened V by 1 base and J by 3 bases, and 6 bases separated the two germline ends. The germline gives CDR1 KGHSH, CDR2 LQKENI. The CDR3 DNA reads TGTGCCAGCTCACCACAGGGAGACTATGGCTACACCTTC. This codes for CASSPQGDYGYTF.

The J gene is TRBJ1-2, the V gene TRBV9, with TRBD1 matching over 7 bases. Germline CDR1 is SGDLS and CDR2 is YYNGEE. The CDR3 is 14 amino acids. Trimming cost V 4 bases and J 4 bases; bases outside gene matches: 7. The CDR3 DNA reads as TGTGCCAGCAGCTCAACCGGGACAGTCTATGGCTACACCTTC. This gives the protein CASSSTGTVYGYTF.

The chain uses TRBV7-2 and TRBJ2-1, with 14 bases lining up with TRBD2. The CDR3 extends over 19 amino acids. The V gene's germline CDR1 is SGHTA and CDR2 FQGNSA. Losses at the gene ends were 5 bases for V and 7 bases for J; bases not matched to a gene: 16. The CDR3 protein is CASSPKGSGLAGVANEQFF. In nucleotides, the CDR3 is TGTGCCAGCAGCCCTAAGGGCTCGGGACTAGCGGGAGTAGCGAATGAGCAGTTCTTC.

Within the sample, this clonotype is medium-sized (0.01 to 0.1%). V is TRBV29-1 and J is TRBJ2-5, with 9 nucleotides matching TRBD1. The germline CDR1 and CDR2 sequences are SQVTM and ANQGSEA. This CDR3 spans 19 amino acids. Trimming took 1 base from V and 5 from J; bases not matched to a gene: 20. The CDR3: CSVEGSLTGGASLEETQYF. The CDR3, as DNA: TGCAGCGTTGAAGGCAGCCTCACAGGGGGCGCGAGCCTCGAGGAGACCCAGTACTTC.

There are a few counts of this clonotype. The rearrangement uses TRBV29-1 and TRBJ2-1, with a weak D call TRBD2 (6 bases). V lost 5 bases, J lost 5 bases, and 10 bases lay in between. This CDR3 comprises 12 residues. Germline values: CDR1 SQVTM, CDR2 ANQGSEA. CDR3 sequence reads: CSVLAMNNEQFF. The DNA for the CDR3 is TGCAGCGTTCTAGCGATGAACAATGAGCAGTTCTTC.

Ten or more counts support this clonotype. V usage is TRBV28 and J usage is TRBJ2-7, with D possibly TRBD1 on 6 matching bases. This CDR3 has 14 amino acids. Trimming cost V 7 bases and J 2 bases, with 15 bases left between them. Germline V gives CDR1 MDHEN, CDR2 SYDVKM. The chain's CDR3 is CASKSRDITYEQYF. The DNA for the CDR3 is TGTGCCAGCAAGTCCCGGGACATTACCTACGAGCAGTACTTC.

J is TRBJ2-1 and V is TRBV7-9; D gene uncertain. Germline V gene data show CDR1 as SEHNR and CDR2 as FQNEAQ (reference sequence). V dropped 2 bases and J dropped 2 bases, with 4 bases sitting between them. The CDR3 totals 13 residues. CDR3 region: CASSLPAYNEQFF. The CDR3 bases are TGTGCCAGCAGCTTACCGGCCTACAATGAGCAGTTCTTC.

CDR3 bases: TGTGCCAGCAGCTCCACAGGGAGGACTAACGATGAGCAGTTCTTC. Protein product: CASSSTGRTNDEQFF. The chain recombines TRBV11-3 with TRBJ2-1; perhaps D is TRBD1 or TRBD2 (6 bases each). CDR3 length: 15 residues. The V end lost 4 bases, the J end lost 8 bases, and 18 bases lay between the germline ends. Germline CDR1 SGHNT, CDR2 YENEEA.

In its sample, this clonotype was seen a few times. This chain links TRBV14 with TRBJ2-3; TRBD1 matches at 7 bases. CDR3 length: 16 amino acids. J gave up 3 bases and V 0 bases, and 6 bases lay outside the gene matches. Germline V gene sequence: CDR1 SGHDN, CDR2 FVKESK. CDR3 loop: CASSQDGPDRTDTQYF. CDR3 nucleotide sequence: TGTGCCAGCAGCCAAGATGGTCCGGACAGGACAGATACGCAGTATTTT. Combining the CDR3 with reference TRBV14 and TRBJ2-3 gives the whole variable domain EAGVTQFPSHSVIEKGQTVTLRCDPISGHDNLYWYRRVMGKEIKFLLHFVKESKQDESGMPNNRFLAERTGGTYSTLKVQPAELEDSGVYFCASSQDGPDRTDTQYFGPGTRLTVL.

The V call is TRBV28, the J call TRBJ2-7; 9 positions agree with TRBD1. This CDR3 has 15 amino acids. Looked up from germline, CDR1 is MDHEN and CDR2 is SYDVKM. V trimming: 4 bases; J trimming: 1 base; junction bases outside the gene matches: 5. The CDR3 nucleotides are TGTGCCAGCAGTTCGGGACAGGGTGGTTCCTACGAGCAGTACTTC. Translated: CASSSGQGGSYEQYF.

The chain links TRBV27 to TRBJ1-6; D call uncertain. The CDR3 is 14 residues long. CDR1 is MNHEY, CDR2 SMNVEV, per germline (reference sequence). Trimming pared 1 base from V and 7 bases from J, leaving 8 bases between. The CDR3, as DNA: TGTGCCAGCAGTTTATACAGAGAGAATTCACCCCTCCACTTT. This translates into CASSLYRENSPLHF.

This clonotype was seen many times. The chain employs TRBV24-1 and TRBJ2-3; D is perhaps TRBD2 (5 bases). There are 18 residues in the CDR3. CDR1 and CDR2 (germline): KGHDR, SFDVKD. Deletions cut 3 bases from V and 0 bases from J, with 18 bases between. CDR3: CATSDVGREGWSTDTQYF. DNA for the CDR3: TGTGCCACCAGTGATGTCGGGCGTGAGGGATGGAGCACAGATACGCAGTATTTT.

This clonotype was seen a handful of times. The chain employs TRBV10-3 and TRBJ2-3; weak D call: TRBD1 (5 bases). Trimming pared 8 bases from V and 4 bases from J, leaving 16 bases between. Germline CDR1 and CDR2: ENHRY and SYGVKD. The CDR3 is made up of 14 amino acids. CDR3 sequence: CAIRMTDWADTQYF. Here the CDR3 DNA reads TGTGCCATCCGCATGACAGATTGGGCAGATACGCAGTATTTT.

There are many counts of this clonotype. The DNA of the CDR3 is TGTGCCAGCGTACGGACTAGCGGGGGCTCCTACGAGCAGTACTTC. Residues: CASVRTSGGSYEQYF. The V gene is TRBV28, the J gene TRBJ2-7, with 13 bases that match TRBD2. Germline CDR1 is MDHEN and CDR2 is SYDVKM. CDR3 length: 15 residues. V was pared by 8 bases and J by 0 bases, with 4 bases of the junction left unmatched.

In this sample, this clonotype turned up a few times. V and J are TRBV9 and TRBJ1-2; D is undetermined. Germline values: CDR1 SGDLS, CDR2 YYNGEE. The CDR3 is 10 amino acids. The V end lost 0 bases, the J end lost 8 bases, and 2 bases lay between the germline ends. CDR3 DNA: TGTGCCAGCAGCGTAGTCGGCTACACCTTC. Amino acid sequence: CASSVVGYTF.

This clonotype was recorded at least ten times. The chain is built from TRBV27 and TRBJ2-1; D is possibly TRBD1 or TRBD2 (6 bases each). CDR3 length equals 16 residues. V dropped 8 bases and J dropped 4 bases, with 21 bases sitting between them. CDR1 and CDR2 (germline): MNHEY, SMNVEV (reference sequence). The CDR3 here is CASLPVEGGSYNEQFF. The CDR3 DNA is TGTGCCAGCTTACCGGTAGAGGGGGGATCATACAATGAGCAGTTCTTC.

This clonotype was counted many times. V usage is TRBV6-2 or TRBV6-3 and J usage is TRBJ1-5; 9 bases are a match to TRBD1. CDR1 MNHEY and CDR2 SVGEGT come from the germline V gene. The V gene end was trimmed by 6 bases and the J gene end by 9 bases; junction bases not matched to a gene: 6. The CDR3 runs to 13 residues. The CDR3 spells CASSRGQGRPQHF. The CDR3 DNA sequence: TGTGCCAGCAGCAGGGGACAGGGACGGCCCCAGCATTTT.

The chain couples TRBV20-1 to TRBJ2-5; a possible D gene is TRBD1 (6 bases). CDR1 is DFQATT and CDR2 is SNEGSKA in the germline V gene (reference sequence). The CDR3 extends over 13 amino acids. The CDR3, as DNA: TGCAGCCCCATCAGAACAGGGCAAGAGACCCAGTACTTC. Its protein is CSPIRTGQETQYF.

This clonotype was counted ten times or more. The chain links TRBV3-1 to TRBJ1-1; the D gene is possibly TRBD1 (6 bases). Trimming stripped 6 bases from V and 8 bases from J, with 13 bases between. There are 12 residues in the CDR3. Germline values: CDR1 LGHDT, CDR2 YNNKEL (reference sequence). This chain's CDR3 is CASSQIQGEAFF. The CDR3 DNA reads as TGTGCCAGCAGTCAAATCCAGGGGGAAGCTTTCTTT.

This clonotype has only a few counts. The V call is TRBV20-1, the J call TRBJ2-3, with 8 bases matching TRBD1. CDR3 length: 15 amino acids. With 4 bases clipped from V and 4 bases from J, the junction kept 10 bases outside the gene matches. In germline, CDR1 is DFQATT, CDR2 SNEGSKA (reference sequence). CDR3 sequence reads: CSANLDRDVADTQYF. DNA of the CDR3: TGCAGTGCTAACCTGGACAGGGATGTCGCAGATACGCAGTATTTT.

The sample holds many counts of this clonotype. The rearrangement links TRBV28 to TRBJ2-1; TRBD2 matches at 9 bases. The CDR3 runs to 16 residues. J lost 1 base, V lost 3 bases, and 4 bases had no gene match. Germline CDR1 MDHEN, CDR2 SYDVKM. In DNA, the CDR3 is TGTGCCAGCAGTTTTAAGCGGGAGGTTTCCTACAATGAGCAGTTCTTC. This translates into CASSFKREVSYNEQFF.

With respect to this clonotype: Mismatch with germline at one junction end may stem from a read error. The chain uses TRBV2 and TRBJ1-4, with a possible D match to TRBD1 (6 bases). The germline gives CDR1 SNHLY, CDR2 FYNNEI. The CDR3 loop spans 14 amino acids. Here the CDR3 reads CASSDLQGRGKLLF. In nucleotides, the CDR3 is TGTGCCAGCAGTGACCTGCAGGGGAGAGGAAAACTGCTTTTT.

This clonotype turned up a few times. The chain couples TRBV19 to TRBJ2-5; unclear D gene. The CDR3 loop spans 15 amino acids. The germline V and J ends were trimmed by 0 bases and 3 bases, with 11 bases remaining between them. CDR1 LNHDA and CDR2 SQIVND come from the germline V gene (reference sequence). The CDR3 is CASSIDRLSKETQYF. The CDR3 coding sequence is TGTGCCAGTAGTATAGACCGCCTCTCGAAAGAGACCCAGTACTTC. The variable domain in full, completed from reference TRBV19 and TRBJ2-5, reads DGGITQSPKYLFRKEGQNVTLSCEQNLNHDAMYWYRQDPGQGLRLIYYSQIVNDFQKGDIAEGYSVSREKKESFPLTVTSAQKNPTAFYLCASSIDRLSKETQYFGPGTRLLVL.

This clonotype occurred a few times. This chain joins TRBV30 and TRBJ1-5; D not certain. The CDR3 length is 13 residues. Germline values: CDR1 GTSNPN, CDR2 SVGIG (reference sequence). Trimming cost V 2 bases and J 3 bases, with 8 bases left between them. The chain's CDR3 is CAWSPQNNQPQHF. The CDR3 DNA reads as TGTGCCTGGAGTCCACAGAACAATCAGCCCCAGCATTTT.

This chain uses TRBV28 with TRBJ1-6; D is unclear. The CDR3 extends over 15 amino acids. The V end lost 5 bases, the J end lost 0 bases, and 8 bases lay between the germline ends. Germline CDR1 reads MDHEN; CDR2 reads SYDVKM. The CDR3 region has the DNA TGTGCCAGCAGTCGAGACAACTCCTATAATTCACCCCTCCACTTT. This gives the protein CASSRDNSYNSPLHF.

This clonotype was seen at least ten times. The rearrangement joins TRBV14 to TRBJ2-6; 7 bases align to TRBD2. With V trimmed by 4 bases and J by 0 bases, 3 bases remained unmatched. The V gene's germline CDR1 is SGHDN and CDR2 FVKESK. The length of the CDR3 is 16 residues. This CDR3 reads CASSPAGSSGANVLTF. As DNA, the CDR3 is TGTGCCAGCAGCCCAGCGGGAAGCTCTGGGGCCAACGTCCTGACTTTC.

At least ten counts were recorded for this clonotype. This rearrangement joins TRBV27 to TRBJ2-7; a weak D match, TRBD2 (5 bases). Germline V gene data show CDR1 as MNHEY and CDR2 as SMNVEV (reference sequence). The V end lost 5 bases, the J end lost 2 bases, and 10 bases lay between the germline ends. The length of the CDR3 is 13 residues. The CDR3 sequence: CASSSGPAYEQYF. The CDR3 DNA follows: TGTGCCAGCAGTAGCGGACCCGCCTACGAGCAGTACTTC.